This TCR beta chain was found in a study of OX40 agonist ivuxolimab in advanced cancers. Study in general: The drug used for patients, ivuxolimab, was an agonistic anti-OX40 (CD134) antibody. Findings of the study overall: Those patients achieving a partial response at 0.1-3.0 mg/kg showed among the lowest clonal expansion.

The CDR3 loop spans 17 amino acids. CDR1 SEHNR and CDR2 FQNEAQ come from the germline V gene (reference sequence). With 2 bases clipped from V and 2 bases from J, the junction kept 8 bases outside the gene matches. Blood sampling took place at baseline, cycle 4 day 1, and cycle 7 day 1. Profiling relied on immunoSEQ multiplex PCR, and the TCRdb table lists in-frame clones only, not all of them. The sample consists of tens of thousands of clones, around 86% of them appearing once. Regarding this clone: As yet, its antigen is unknown.

The source material was CD4+ or CD8+ T cells sorted from blood, sampled in a trial of the OX40 agonist ivuxolimab. This sequence originates from an adult with an advanced solid tumor such as melanoma, head and neck, liver or kidney cancer. The J gene is TRBJ2-4, the V gene TRBV7-9, with 8 bases lining up with TRBD1. The CDR3: CASSLRQGRGTKNIQYF. CDR3 nucleotides: TGTGCCAGCAGCTTAAGACAGGGGCGTGGGACCAAAAACATTCAGTACTTC.